This T cell receptor (beta chain) was documented in a study of blood T cell repertoires in COVID-19. Libraries were prepared by immunoSEQ multiplex PCR; TCRdb keeps only in-frame clonotypes and omits some of them. There are 70,000 or so clones in the sample; more than 75% occur only once, and under 1.5% lies in the top ten. Trimming shortened V by 6 bases and J by 4 bases, and 15 bases separated the two germline ends. The CDR3 runs 14 residues. Germline V CDR1 and CDR2: SNHLY, FYNNEI. This TCR derives from a human donor in a cohort sampled during active COVID-19. The chain links TRBV2 to TRBJ1-1; no clear D gene. Sequenced sample: peripheral blood. This CDR3 reads CASRSSGGVTEAFF. Here the CDR3 DNA reads TGTGCCAGCAGGTCGTCAGGAGGCGTCACTGAAGCTTTCTTT.